The rows below give T cell receptor beta chains drawn from one sample of a study of neoadjuvant anti-PD-1 for oral cavity cancer. Measured with immunoSEQ multiplex PCR; TCRdb has only the in-frame clones, and not every one. This table holds 50,000 to 65,000 clones, approximately 79% found once. Here the sequenced sample was PBMCs, taken before nivolumab (anti-PD-1) treatment. These receptor sequences come from a person between 40 and 85 years old with oral cavity squamous cell carcinoma. Each CDR3 is given with its conserved first and last residue. The order of the fields is D gene, V gene, J gene, clone size, CDR3 protein, CDR3 DNA. The D gene is left open where the match is weak. Some rows mark clone size as missing; the rest say once, few, many or name a class of expanded clone.

TRBD2,TRBV19,TRBJ2-7,.,CASSIRTSGEQYF,TGTGCCAGTAGTATCCGGACTAGCGGGGAGCAGTACTTC
.,TRBV2,TRBJ1-6,.,CATRGGSSSSPLHF,TGTGCCACCCGGGGGGGGTCGAGTAGTTCACCCCTCCACTTT
TRBD2,TRBV4-1,TRBJ2-3,.,CASSQDGGRTDTQYF,TGCGCCAGCAGCCAAGATGGCGGGAGGACAGATACGCAGTATTTT
.,TRBV28,TRBJ1-2,.,CASTTVSGYTF,TGTGCCAGTACCACAGTAAGCGGCTACACCTTC
TRBD1,TRBV27,TRBJ2-7,.,CASSFTGGNAYEQYF,TGTGCCAGCAGTTTTACAGGGGGTAATGCCTACGAGCAGTACTTC
TRBD1,TRBV25-1,TRBJ1-4,.,CASSNRGSEKLFF,TGTGCCAGCAGCAACAGGGGAAGCGAAAAACTGTTTTTT
.,TRBV5-1,TRBJ1-2,.,CASSLEGPSYGYTF,TGCGCCAGCAGCTTGGAAGGTCCGTCATATGGCTACACCTTC
TRBD1,TRBV7-2,TRBJ1-1,.,CASSLYRGVAFF,TGTGCCAGCAGCTTATACAGGGGGGTAGCTTTCTTT
.,TRBV6-6,TRBJ2-5,.,CASSYREYETQYF,TGTGCCAGCAGTTATCGCGAATACGAGACCCAGTACTTC
TRBD2,TRBV7-2,TRBJ2-1,.,CASSLGTSLLNEQFF,TGTGCCAGCAGCTTGGGGACTAGTCTTCTCAATGAGCAGTTCTTC
TRBD1,TRBV27,TRBJ2-5,.,CASSPPRRGRGETQYF,TGTGCCAGCAGCCCACCGCGCAGGGGGCGCGGGGAGACCCAGTACTTC
TRBD1,TRBV7-8,TRBJ1-2,.,CASSYQGQGLYGYTF,TGTGCCAGCAGCTACCAGGGACAGGGACTCTATGGCTACACCTTC
.,TRBV30,TRBJ1-2,.,CAWARGNYGYTF,TGTGCCTGGGCCCGGGGAAACTATGGCTACACCTTC
.,TRBV6-6,TRBJ2-1,.,CASSYVQSSYNEQFF,TGTGCCAGCAGTTACGTCCAGAGCTCCTACAATGAGCAGTTCTTC
.,TRBV11-3,TRBJ2-2,.,CASSLGGQLTGELFF,TGTGCCAGCAGCTTAGGGGGGCAGTTAACCGGGGAGCTGTTTTTT
.,TRBV23-1,TRBJ2-7,.,CASSPRMWEEHEQYF,TGCGCCAGCAGTCCACGGATGTGGGAGGAACACGAGCAGTACTTC
TRBD1,TRBV28,TRBJ2-3,.,CASSTTGVGDTQYF,TGTGCCAGCAGTACGACAGGGGTAGGGGATACGCAGTATTTT
TRBD1,TRBV11-2,TRBJ2-1,once,CASSPNRDREQFF,TGTGCCAGCAGCCCCAACCGGGACAGGGAGCAGTTCTTC
.,TRBV4-1,TRBJ1-4,.,CASSQVAGLRTNEKLFF,TGCGCCAGCAGCCAAGTGGCAGGGCTGAGGACTAATGAAAAACTGTTTTTT
TRBD1,TRBV9,TRBJ2-1,.,CASSEGTGYNEQFF,TGTGCCAGCAGCGAGGGGACAGGTTACAATGAGCAGTTCTTC
.,TRBV7-9,TRBJ2-7,.,CAGGGGPYEQYF,TGTGCCGGTGGAGGAGGCCCCTACGAGCAGTACTTC
TRBD1,TRBV4-1,TRBJ2-7,.,CASSQDRGQGSYEQYF,TGCGCCAGCAGCCAAGATAGGGGACAGGGATCCTACGAGCAGTACTTC
.,TRBV19,TRBJ2-2,.,CASSVAGLNTGELFF,TGTGCCAGTAGTGTGGCGGGGCTAAACACCGGGGAGCTGTTTTTT
TRBD2,TRBV6-5,TRBJ2-1,.,CASSYSGTSGSREQFF,TGTGCCAGCAGTTACTCGGGGACTAGCGGGAGTCGTGAGCAGTTCTTC
.,TRBV5-6,TRBJ2-3,.,CASSLLLLGRDTQYF,TGTGCCAGCAGCTTGTTGCTATTAGGTAGAGATACGCAGTATTTT
.,TRBV5-6,TRBJ1-1,.,CASSLVREGGTEAFF,TGTGCCAGCAGCTTGGTCAGGGAGGGGGGCACTGAAGCTTTCTTT
.,TRBV30,TRBJ2-3,.,CAWTQRRADTQYF,TGTGCCTGGACGCAGAGGCGGGCAGATACGCAGTATTTT
.,TRBV5-1,TRBJ1-4,.,CASSLVGEGEEKLFF,TGCGCCAGCAGCTTGGTGGGGGAGGGTGAGGAAAAACTGTTTTTT
.,TRBV7-9,TRBJ2-3,.,CASSPTDADTQYF,TGTGCCAGCAGCCCCACGGACGCAGATACGCAGTATTTT
.,TRBV27,TRBJ2-3,.,CASSWDFQARDTQYF,TGTGCCAGCAGTTGGGACTTCCAGGCGCGAGATACGCAGTATTTT
TRBD1,TRBV2,TRBJ2-2,.,CASSDRQGTNTGELFF,TGTGCCAGCAGTGACCGACAGGGGACCAACACCGGGGAGCTGTTTTTT
.,TRBV5-1,TRBJ2-3,.,CASSLARPPDTQYF,TGCGCCAGCAGCTTGGCCAGACCGCCGGATACGCAGTATTTT
.,TRBV25-1,TRBJ1-1,.,CASSEYINTEAFF,TGTGCCAGCAGTGAATATATAAACACTGAAGCTTTCTTT
.,TRBV9,TRBJ1-2,few,CASSQRWSGGYTF,TGTGCCAGCAGCCAACGGTGGAGCGGCGGCTACACCTTC
.,TRBV12-5,TRBJ2-3,.,CASGLDETPQYF,TGTGCTAGTGGTTTGGATGAAACCCCGCAGTATTTT
.,TRBV30,TRBJ2-1,few,CAWSVSNSRSEQFF,TGTGCCTGGAGTGTATCCAACAGCAGGAGTGAGCAGTTCTTC
TRBD2,TRBV29-1,TRBJ2-7,few,CSGWEGMTNEQYF,TGCAGCGGCTGGGAGGGGATGACTAACGAGCAGTACTTC
TRBD1,TRBV2,TRBJ1-1,once,CASNGQGVGEAFF,TGTGCCAGCAATGGACAGGGGGTCGGTGAAGCTTTCTTT
.,TRBV5-4,TRBJ1-4,.,CASSFGANQMANEKLFF,TGTGCCAGCAGCTTCGGGGCAAACCAGATGGCTAATGAAAAACTGTTTTTT
.,TRBV27,TRBJ2-2,.,CATSGVRGGELFF,TGTGCCACCTCGGGGGTTAGAGGCGGGGAGCTGTTTTTT
.,TRBV28,TRBJ1-4,few,CASSFLAGAGNREKLFF,TGTGCCAGCAGTTTTCTTGCGGGGGCAGGCAACAGGGAAAAACTGTTTTTT
.,TRBV5-4,TRBJ1-1,.,CASSPDWNTEAFF,TGTGCCAGCAGTCCGGACTGGAACACTGAAGCTTTCTTT
TRBD2,TRBV7-9,TRBJ2-7,once,CASSLGGGTYEQYF,TGTGCCAGCAGCTTAGGGGGAGGGACCTACGAGCAGTACTTC
.,TRBV19,TRBJ2-2,.,CASSSAGRGELFF,TGTGCCAGTAGTTCGGCGGGTAGGGGGGAGCTGTTTTTT
TRBD1,TRBV15,TRBJ1-1,.,CATSYGQGGTEAFF,TGTGCCACCAGCTATGGACAGGGGGGCACTGAAGCTTTCTTT
.,TRBV6-4,TRBJ1-1,.,CASSRGGKGENTEAFF,TGTGCCAGCTCGAGGGGGGGTAAAGGGGAGAACACTGAAGCTTTCTTT